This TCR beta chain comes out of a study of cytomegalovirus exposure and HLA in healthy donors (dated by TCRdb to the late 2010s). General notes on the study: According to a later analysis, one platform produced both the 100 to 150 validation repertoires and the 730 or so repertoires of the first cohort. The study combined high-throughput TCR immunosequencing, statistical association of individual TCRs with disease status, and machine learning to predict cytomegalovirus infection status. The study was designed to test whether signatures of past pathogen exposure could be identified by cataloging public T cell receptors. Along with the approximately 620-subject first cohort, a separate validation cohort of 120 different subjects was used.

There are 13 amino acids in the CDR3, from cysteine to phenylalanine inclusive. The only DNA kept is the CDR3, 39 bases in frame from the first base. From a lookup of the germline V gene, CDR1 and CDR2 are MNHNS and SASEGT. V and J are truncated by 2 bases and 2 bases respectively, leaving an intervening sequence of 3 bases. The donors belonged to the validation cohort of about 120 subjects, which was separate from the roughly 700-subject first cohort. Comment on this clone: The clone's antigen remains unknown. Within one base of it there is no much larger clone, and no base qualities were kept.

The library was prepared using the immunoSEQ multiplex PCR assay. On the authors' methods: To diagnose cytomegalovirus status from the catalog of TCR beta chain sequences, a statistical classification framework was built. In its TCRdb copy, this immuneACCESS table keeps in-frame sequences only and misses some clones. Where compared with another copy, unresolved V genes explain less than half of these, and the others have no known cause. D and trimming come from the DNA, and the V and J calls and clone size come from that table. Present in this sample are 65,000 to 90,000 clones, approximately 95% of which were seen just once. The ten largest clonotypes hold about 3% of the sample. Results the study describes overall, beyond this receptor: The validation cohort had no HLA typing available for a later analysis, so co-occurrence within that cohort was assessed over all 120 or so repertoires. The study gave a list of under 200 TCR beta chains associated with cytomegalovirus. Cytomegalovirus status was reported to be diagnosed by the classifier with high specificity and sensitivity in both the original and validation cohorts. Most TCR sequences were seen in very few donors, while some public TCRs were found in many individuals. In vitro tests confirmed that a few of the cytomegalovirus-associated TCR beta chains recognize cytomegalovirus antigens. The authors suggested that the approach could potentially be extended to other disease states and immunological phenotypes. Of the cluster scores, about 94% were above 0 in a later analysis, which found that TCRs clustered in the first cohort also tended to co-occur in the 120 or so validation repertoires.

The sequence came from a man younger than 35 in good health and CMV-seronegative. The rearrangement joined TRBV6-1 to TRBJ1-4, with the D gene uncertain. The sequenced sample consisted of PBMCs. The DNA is TGTGCCAGCAGTGAACAGACTAATGAAAAACTGTTTTTT. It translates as CASSEQTNEKLFF.